This passage covers 26 T cell receptor beta chains from one sample sequenced in a study of blood T cell repertoires in COVID-19. The data were produced by immunoSEQ multiplex PCR, yet TCRdb's version contains in-frame clones alone and is incomplete. The repertoire has tens of thousands of clones, about 90% of them found once; the top ten carry approximately 8%. The sequenced sample was peripheral blood. These receptor sequences come from a man aged 45-65 years with active COVID-19.

The V call is TRBV6-1, the J call TRBJ2-1, with 7 bases lining up with TRBD1. This CDR3 has 15 amino acids. J gave up 3 bases and V 3 bases, and 5 bases lay outside the gene matches. CDR1 is MNHNS and CDR2 is SASEGT in the germline V gene. CDR3 coding DNA: TGTGCCAGCAGTGAGACAGGGAATTTCTACAATGAGCAGTTCTTC. This codes for CASSETGNFYNEQFF.

V gene TRBV27 combines with J gene TRBJ2-7, with a tentative D call TRBD2 (6 bases). This CDR3 comprises 15 residues. CDR1 MNHEY and CDR2 SMNVEV come from the germline V gene (reference sequence). V lost 6 bases and J lost 3, with 18 bases in between. The CDR3 is CASSPRDSLDYEQYF. The CDR3 nucleotides read TGTGCCAGCAGCCCCCGGGACTCTCTTGACTACGAGCAGTACTTC.

The chain uses TRBV18 and TRBJ2-5; the D gene is possibly TRBD2 (6 bases). CDR3 length: 15 amino acids. Germline-derived CDR1 and CDR2 are KGHSH and LQKENI. The V end lost 3 bases, the J end lost 2 bases, and 13 bases lay between the germline ends. DNA of the CDR3: TGTGCCAGCTCACCTCCCGGGACTGTTCAAGAGACCCAGTACTTC. As protein: CASSPPGTVQETQYF. The whole variable domain, remainder taken from reference TRBV18 and TRBJ2-5, is NAGVMQNPRHLVRRRGQEARLRCSPMKGHSHVYWYRQLPEEGLKFMVYLQKENIIDESGMPKERFSAEFPKEGPSILRIQQVVRGDSAAYFCASSPPGTVQETQYFGPGTRLLVL.

This sequence joins TRBV7-9 and TRBJ2-1, with 11 positions matching TRBD2. The CDR3 has 15 residues. Germline-derived CDR1 and CDR2 are SEHNR and FQNEAQ (reference sequence). With 5 bases clipped from V and 9 bases from J, the junction kept 9 bases outside the gene matches. The CDR3 is CASSPPLAGAGEQFF. Here the CDR3 DNA reads TGTGCCAGCAGCCCTCCACTAGCGGGAGCCGGTGAGCAGTTCTTC.

The chain uses TRBV5-5 and TRBJ1-1; perhaps TRBD1 as D (5 bases). CDR1 and CDR2 (germline): SGHKS, YYEKEE (reference sequence). The CDR3 is 15 amino acids. With 0 bases removed from V and 3 bases from J, the gap between germline ends came to 12 bases. CDR3 residues: CASSLVPGGYTEAFF. The CDR3 bases are TGTGCCAGCAGCTTGGTTCCGGGGGGTTACACTGAAGCTTTCTTT.

In DNA form, the CDR3 reads TGTGCCAGCAGCAAACTCACAGGTTTACCCTACGAGCAGTACTTC. Translated: CASSKLTGLPYEQYF. The rearrangement links TRBV21-1 to TRBJ2-7; the listed D gene, TRBD1, was not tested against the DNA. TRBV21-1 is deemed a pseudogene. This CDR3 region has 15 residues.

This clone was seen more than once but under ten times. This rearrangement joins TRBV14 to TRBJ2-5; no clear D gene. Germline V gene data show CDR1 as SGHDN and CDR2 as FVKESK. Trimming shortened V by 4 bases and J by 4 bases, and 10 bases separated the two germline ends. CDR3 length: 13 amino acids. CDR3 nucleotide sequence: TGTGCCAGCAGCCCTCAGCTAGGAGAGACCCAGTACTTC. Translated, it gives CASSPQLGETQYF.

The V gene is TRBV4-3, the J gene TRBJ2-1; D gene uncertain. The V gene's germline CDR1 is LGHNA and CDR2 YSLEER. Trimming pared 1 base from V and 8 bases from J, leaving 9 bases between. CDR3 size: 13 residues. The CDR3 DNA sequence: TGCGCCAGCAGCCAAGCCGTTAGTTATGAGCAGTTCTTC. Its translation: CASSQAVSYEQFF.

V and J are TRBV6-1 and TRBJ2-7; TRBD2 agrees at 13 bases. Trimming removed 3 bases from V and 2 bases from J; junction bases left unmatched: 7. This CDR3 has 17 residues. Germline CDR1 MNHNS, CDR2 SASEGT. CDR3: CASSDPGLAGVTYEQYF. CDR3 bases: TGTGCCAGCAGTGACCCCGGACTAGCGGGGGTCACCTACGAGCAGTACTTC.

V gene TRBV4-2 combines with J gene TRBJ1-2; 7 positions agree with TRBD1. V lost 1 base to trimming and J lost 1 base; unmatched junction nucleotides: 6. Germline V lookup: CDR1 LGHNA, CDR2 YNFKEQ. The CDR3 consists of 16 residues. The CDR3 loop reads CASSQGDRAINYGYTF. The CDR3, as DNA: TGTGCCAGCAGCCAAGGGGACAGAGCCATTAACTATGGCTACACCTTC.

V gene TRBV28 combines with J gene TRBJ1-1, with D possibly matching TRBD1 (5 bases). With 5 bases removed from V and 0 bases from J, the gap between germline ends came to 13 bases. This CDR3 spans 15 amino acids. Germline CDR1 reads MDHEN; CDR2 reads SYDVKM. CDR3 coding DNA: TGTGCCAGCAGTCTCCGAGACAGCTTGAACACTGAAGCTTTCTTT. This gives the protein CASSLRDSLNTEAFF.

The V call is TRBV29-1, the J call TRBJ2-7; 8 nucleotides align to TRBD1. The germline CDR1 and CDR2 sequences are SQVTM and ANQGSEA. V dropped 3 bases and J dropped 1; count of bases not matched to a gene: 8. The CDR3 spans 15 residues. The CDR3 reads CSVDSRRTGSYEQYF. CDR3 sequence (DNA): TGCAGCGTTGATAGTCGGAGGACAGGGTCCTACGAGCAGTACTTC.

Relative to its sample, this clone is medium-sized. The rearrangement uses TRBV4-3 and TRBJ1-4; no clear D. The germline V gene has CDR1 LGHNA and CDR2 YSLEER. Trimming pared 0 bases from V and 7 bases from J, leaving 15 bases between. This CDR3 region has 16 residues. The CDR3 nucleotides are TGCGCCAGCAGCCAAGATCCCCCCGGCGGGAGTGAAAAACTGTTTTTT. It yields the protein CASSQDPPGGSEKLFF.

The chain links TRBV7-2 to TRBJ1-2; D perhaps matches TRBD1 (5 bases). The CDR3 extends over 13 amino acids. Trimming removed 4 bases from V and 1 base from J, with 7 bases in between. The germline V gene encodes CDR1 SGHTA and CDR2 FQGNSA. CDR3 region: CASSSDINYGYTF. The CDR3 DNA is TGTGCCAGCAGCTCGGACATTAACTATGGCTACACCTTC.

V gene TRBV24-1 combines with J gene TRBJ2-3; D remains unclear. This CDR3 has 12 residues. Germline CDR1 and CDR2: KGHDR and SFDVKD. V lost 5 bases and J 3 bases, leaving 5 bases between the germline ends. CDR3 nucleotide sequence: TGTGCCACCAGTGGGCAAACAGATACGCAGTATTTT. As protein: CATSGQTDTQYF.

The chain is built from TRBV19 and TRBJ1-1; D is uncertain. CDR3 size: 14 residues. V lost 3 bases to trimming and J lost 4 bases, with 12 bases between them. Germline V gene sequence: CDR1 LNHDA, CDR2 SQIVND (reference sequence). This CDR3 reads CASSISGEITEAFF. For the CDR3, the DNA is TGTGCCAGTAGTATTAGCGGCGAGATCACTGAAGCTTTCTTT.

The chain's CDR3 is CASSSRQSLRREQYF. CDR3 DNA: TGTGCCAGCAGCTCCCGACAGTCCCTGCGTCGGGAGCAGTACTTC. The V call is TRBV14, the J call TRBJ2-7; perhaps TRBD1 as D (5 bases). V dropped 5 bases and J dropped 7 bases, with 21 bases sitting between them. Germline V CDR1 and CDR2: SGHDN, FVKESK. CDR3 size: 15 residues.

In its sample, this clone was seen once. The CDR3 region is CAGYSGYTGELFF. The CDR3 DNA is TGTGCCGGCTATAGCGGTTACACCGGGGAGCTGTTTTTT. The chain has TRBV7-2 and TRBJ2-2; the D gene is possibly TRBD2 (6 bases). The CDR3 totals 13 residues. The V end lost 11 bases, the J end lost 3 bases, and 13 bases lay between the germline ends. CDR1 and CDR2 from the germline V gene are SGHTA and FQGNSA.

This chain links TRBV19 with TRBJ1-2; perhaps TRBD1 as D (6 bases). The length of the CDR3 is 15 residues. Germline V gene data show CDR1 as LNHDA and CDR2 as SQIVND (reference sequence). V lost 3 bases to trimming and J lost 5 bases, with 16 bases between them. This CDR3 reads CASSIWTELSYGYTF. For the CDR3, the DNA is TGTGCCAGTAGTATCTGGACAGAATTGAGTTATGGCTACACCTTC.

The rearrangement joins TRBV28 to TRBJ1-1, with a weak D call TRBD1 (5 bases). Per germline, CDR1 MDHEN and CDR2 SYDVKM. The V end was cut by 2 bases, the J end by 5 bases, with 12 bases between. The CDR3 consists of 14 residues. CDR3 in DNA: TGTGCCAGCAGTTTAGGCGGGGGTCAGACTGAAGCTTTCTTT. This gives the protein CASSLGGGQTEAFF.

This chain joins TRBV28 and TRBJ2-5; weak D call: TRBD1 (6 bases). The CDR3 contains 13 residues. The V and J ends lost 5 bases and 6 bases respectively, with 13 bases between them. The germline CDR1 and CDR2 sequences are MDHEN and SYDVKM. Here the CDR3 DNA reads TGTGCCAGCAGTACAGGGTTGAGCAAGACCCAGTACTTC. As protein: CASSTGLSKTQYF.

Here the CDR3 reads CASSPSPGTASEQFF. The CDR3 DNA is TGCGCCAGCAGCCCCAGCCCCGGGACAGCCAGTGAGCAGTTCTTC. This chain uses TRBV5-1 with TRBJ2-1, with TRBD1 matching over 7 bases. V was clipped by 4 bases and J by 9 bases; unmatched bases: 13. CDR3 length: 15 residues. Germline loops: CDR1 SGHRS, CDR2 YFSETQ.

This rearrangement joins TRBV4-2 to TRBJ2-3; 8 bases match TRBD2. The CDR3 consists of 16 residues. Trimming took 1 base from V and 3 from J; bases not matched to a gene: 6. Germline CDR1 is LGHNA and CDR2 is YNFKEQ. The CDR3 reads CASSQVSGSTTDTQYF. DNA of the CDR3: TGTGCCAGCAGCCAAGTCAGCGGGAGTACTACAGATACGCAGTATTTT.

This chain links TRBV11-2 with TRBJ2-3; 10 positions match TRBD2. The CDR3 sequence is 17 residues long. In germline, CDR1 is SGHAT, CDR2 FQNNGV. Trimming took 10 bases from V and 2 from J; bases not matched to a gene: 15. In nucleotides, the CDR3 is TGTGCCAACCTACCCCTTCTAGCGGGAGTTAACACAGATACGCAGTATTTT. Translation: CANLPLLAGVNTDTQYF.

This chain connects TRBV11-3 to TRBJ1-1, with 7 nucleotides matching TRBD1. Unmatched junction bases numbered 2, after V lost 0 bases and J lost 1 base. The CDR3 spans 15 residues. Germline lookup yields CDR1 SGHNT and CDR2 YENEEA. CDR3 amino acids: CASSLDSGGNTEAFF. The CDR3 DNA reads as TGTGCCAGCAGCTTAGATTCAGGGGGGAACACTGAAGCTTTCTTT.

This clone was detected once. The V and J genes are TRBV4-2 and TRBJ1-4, with D tentatively TRBD1 (6 bases). Germline V lookup: CDR1 LGHNA, CDR2 YNFKEQ. The length of the CDR3 is 16 residues. The ends were cut back, 1 base at V and 4 bases at J, with 13 bases in the middle. CDR3 amino acids: CASSQVGGEGNEKLFF. In DNA, the CDR3 is TGTGCCAGCAGCCAAGTTGGGGGCGAGGGTAATGAAAAACTGTTTTTT.